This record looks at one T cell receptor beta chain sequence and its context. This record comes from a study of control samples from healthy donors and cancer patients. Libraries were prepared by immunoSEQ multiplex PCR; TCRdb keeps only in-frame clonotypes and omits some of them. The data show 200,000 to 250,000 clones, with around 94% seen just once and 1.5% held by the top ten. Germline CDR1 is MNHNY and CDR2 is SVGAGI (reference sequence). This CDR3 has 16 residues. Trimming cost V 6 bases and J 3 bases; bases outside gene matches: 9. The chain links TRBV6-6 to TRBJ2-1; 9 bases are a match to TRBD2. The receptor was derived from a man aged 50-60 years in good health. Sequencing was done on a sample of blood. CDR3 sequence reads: CASRSGGGANYNEQFF. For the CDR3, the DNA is TGTGCCAGCAGGAGTGGCGGGGGGGCCAACTACAATGAGCAGTTCTTC.